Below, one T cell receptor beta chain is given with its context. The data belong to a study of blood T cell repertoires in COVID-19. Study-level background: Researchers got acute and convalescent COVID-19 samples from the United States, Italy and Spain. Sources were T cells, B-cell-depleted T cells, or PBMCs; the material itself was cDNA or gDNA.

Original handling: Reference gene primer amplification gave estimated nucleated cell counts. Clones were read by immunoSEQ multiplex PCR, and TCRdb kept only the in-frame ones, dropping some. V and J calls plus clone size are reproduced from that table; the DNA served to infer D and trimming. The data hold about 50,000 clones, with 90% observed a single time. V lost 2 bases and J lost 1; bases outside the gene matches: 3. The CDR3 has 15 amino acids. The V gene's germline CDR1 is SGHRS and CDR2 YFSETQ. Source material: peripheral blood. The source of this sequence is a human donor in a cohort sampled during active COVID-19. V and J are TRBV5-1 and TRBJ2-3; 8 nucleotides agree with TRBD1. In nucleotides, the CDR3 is TGCGCCAGCAGCTTCCAGACAGGGGGCACAGATACGCAGTATTTT. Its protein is CASSFQTGGTDTQYF.